This TCR beta chain appears in the sequencing data of a study of T cell changes during pregnancy in multiple sclerosis. Germline assignment: CDR1 ENHRY and CDR2 SYGVKD. V was cut by 3 bases and J by 2 bases, with 14 bases left in between. CDR3 length: 15 amino acids. Sequencing was performed with immunoSEQ multiplex PCR; in TCRdb, only in-frame clones are kept and a portion is missing. Here the sample spans some 69,000 clones, more than 80% being singletons. The source material was peripheral blood, sampled in the second trimester of pregnancy. The V and J genes are TRBV10-3 and TRBJ2-7; a weak D match, TRBD1 (5 bases). The TCR comes from a female donor in good health, enrolled as a control in a pregnancy study. In nucleotides, the CDR3 is TGTGCCATCAGTGATTCCAGGGTAGTGACCTACGAGCAGTACTTC. It translates to CAISDSRVVTYEQYF.